The clone carrying this TCR beta chain was observed many times. V lost 4 bases to trimming and J lost 6 bases, with 15 bases between them. CDR3 length: 13 residues. CDR1 and CDR2 (germline): SQVTM, ANQGSEA. The sample is drawn from a study of metastatic and nonmetastatic thyroid tumors. Study background: Where malignant and benign thyroid patients were concerned, repertoires were compared across blood and tumor or nodule tissue.

Using MiXCR, TCRdb reanalyzed the PCR reads. The sample has about 39,000 clones; around 17% are singletons. No treatment of any kind had been given to any patient before thyroid surgery. The specimen was blood. The chain joins TRBV29-1 to TRBJ1-1; D is perhaps TRBD1 (6 bases). This TCR derives from a female donor with papillary thyroid cancer or a benign thyroid nodule (not recorded which). Some clones in this sample may be carry-over from other donors' samples. Written as DNA, the CDR3 is TGCAGCGTTGGAGGCAGGGGAGGGGCTGAAGCTTTCTTT. Translation gives CSVGGRGGAEAFF.